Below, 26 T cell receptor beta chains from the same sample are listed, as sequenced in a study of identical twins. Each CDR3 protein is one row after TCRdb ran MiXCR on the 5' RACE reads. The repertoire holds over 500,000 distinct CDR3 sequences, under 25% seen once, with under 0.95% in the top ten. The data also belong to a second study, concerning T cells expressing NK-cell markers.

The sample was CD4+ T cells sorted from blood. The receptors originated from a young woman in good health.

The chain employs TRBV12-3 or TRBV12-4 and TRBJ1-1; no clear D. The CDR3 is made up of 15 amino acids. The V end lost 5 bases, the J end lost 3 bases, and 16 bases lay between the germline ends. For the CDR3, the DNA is TGTGCCAGCAGTCCGGCGCCAGCGGGGTACACTGAAGCTTTCTTT. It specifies CASSPAPAGYTEAFF.

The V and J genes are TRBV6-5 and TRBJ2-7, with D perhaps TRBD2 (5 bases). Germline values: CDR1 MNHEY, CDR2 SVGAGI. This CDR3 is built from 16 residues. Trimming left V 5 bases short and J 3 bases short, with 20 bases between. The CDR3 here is CASSNPWTLTYYEQYF. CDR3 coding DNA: TGTGCCAGCAGTAACCCTTGGACTTTAACGTACTACGAGCAGTACTTC.

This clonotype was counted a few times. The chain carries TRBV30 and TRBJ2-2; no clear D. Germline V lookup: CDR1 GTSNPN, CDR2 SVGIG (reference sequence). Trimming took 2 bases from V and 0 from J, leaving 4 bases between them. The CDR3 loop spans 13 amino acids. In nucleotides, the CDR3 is TGTGCCTGGAGTCGGACGAACACCGGGGAGCTGTTTTTT. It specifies CAWSRTNTGELFF.

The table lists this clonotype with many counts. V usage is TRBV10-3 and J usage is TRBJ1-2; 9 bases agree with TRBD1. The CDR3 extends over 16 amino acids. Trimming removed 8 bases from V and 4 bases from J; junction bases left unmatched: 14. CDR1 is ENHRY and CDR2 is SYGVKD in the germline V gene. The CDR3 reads CAIPRDGQGLLYGYTF. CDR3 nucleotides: TGTGCCATCCCGCGGGACGGACAGGGGTTACTCTATGGCTACACCTTC.

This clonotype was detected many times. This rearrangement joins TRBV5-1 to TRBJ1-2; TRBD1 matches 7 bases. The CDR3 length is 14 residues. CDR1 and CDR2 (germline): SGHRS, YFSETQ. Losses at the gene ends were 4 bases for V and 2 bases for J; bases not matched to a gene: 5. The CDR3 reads CASSPLTGNYGYTF. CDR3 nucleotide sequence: TGCGCCAGCAGCCCTCTGACAGGGAACTATGGCTACACCTTC.

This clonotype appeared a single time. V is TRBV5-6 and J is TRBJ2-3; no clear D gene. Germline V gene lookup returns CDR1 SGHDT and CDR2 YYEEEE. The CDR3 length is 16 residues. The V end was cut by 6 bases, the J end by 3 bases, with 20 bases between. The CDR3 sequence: CASTPLVEERTDTQYF. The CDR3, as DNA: TGTGCCAGCACCCCCCTGGTAGAAGAGAGGACAGATACGCAGTATTTT.

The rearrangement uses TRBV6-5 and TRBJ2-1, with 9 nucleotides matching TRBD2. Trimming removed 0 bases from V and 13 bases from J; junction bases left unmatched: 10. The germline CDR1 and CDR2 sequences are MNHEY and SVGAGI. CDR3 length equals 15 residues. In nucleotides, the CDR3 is TGTGCCAGCAGTTACTCGAGTGAGGCGGGACTAGCCCAGTTCTTC. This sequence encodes CASSYSSEAGLAQFF.

The DNA of the CDR3 is TGTGCCAGCAGCCCTAGGACCGGGCCGGGCACTAATGAAAAACTGTTTTTT. Protein sequence: CASSPRTGPGTNEKLFF. The V and J genes are TRBV11-2 and TRBJ1-4; no clear D gene. Germline V gene data show CDR1 as SGHAT and CDR2 as FQNNGV. Deletions cut 5 bases from V and 2 bases from J, with 18 bases between. The CDR3 runs 17 residues.

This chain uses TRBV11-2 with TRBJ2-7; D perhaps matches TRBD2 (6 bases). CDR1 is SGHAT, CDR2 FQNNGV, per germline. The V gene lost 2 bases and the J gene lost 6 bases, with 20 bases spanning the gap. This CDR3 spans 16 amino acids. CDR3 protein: CASSLRTEGIALEQYF. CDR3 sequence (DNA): TGTGCCAGCAGCTTACGAACGGAGGGGATCGCTCTCGAGCAGTACTTC.

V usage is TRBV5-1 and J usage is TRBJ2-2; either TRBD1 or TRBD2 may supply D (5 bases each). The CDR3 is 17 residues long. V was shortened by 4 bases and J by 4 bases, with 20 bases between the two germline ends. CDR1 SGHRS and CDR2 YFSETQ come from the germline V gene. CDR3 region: CASSPGTTTRGTGELFF. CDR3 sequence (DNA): TGCGCCAGCAGCCCAGGGACCACTACTCGAGGCACCGGGGAGCTGTTTTTT.

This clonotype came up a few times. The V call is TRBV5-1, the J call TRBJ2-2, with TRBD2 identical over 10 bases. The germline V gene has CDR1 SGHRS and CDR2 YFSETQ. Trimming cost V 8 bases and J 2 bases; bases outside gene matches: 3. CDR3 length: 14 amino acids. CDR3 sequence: CASSGGTNTGELFF. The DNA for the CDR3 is TGCGCCAGTAGCGGGGGGACTAACACCGGGGAGCTGTTTTTT.

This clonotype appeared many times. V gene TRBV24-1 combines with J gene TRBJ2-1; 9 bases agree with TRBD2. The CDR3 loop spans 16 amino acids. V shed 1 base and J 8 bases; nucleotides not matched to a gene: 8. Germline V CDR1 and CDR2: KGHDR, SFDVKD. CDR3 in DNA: TGTGCCACCAGTGATTTAGGGACTAGCCGCCGGGATGAGCAGTTCTTC. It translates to CATSDLGTSRRDEQFF.

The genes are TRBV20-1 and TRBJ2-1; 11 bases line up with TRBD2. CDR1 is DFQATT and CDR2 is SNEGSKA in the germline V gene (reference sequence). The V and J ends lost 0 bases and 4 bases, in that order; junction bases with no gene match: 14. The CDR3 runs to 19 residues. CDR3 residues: CSARDGDTGTSGGYNEQFF. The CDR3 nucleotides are TGCAGTGCTAGAGATGGGGACACCGGGACTAGCGGAGGATACAATGAGCAGTTCTTC.

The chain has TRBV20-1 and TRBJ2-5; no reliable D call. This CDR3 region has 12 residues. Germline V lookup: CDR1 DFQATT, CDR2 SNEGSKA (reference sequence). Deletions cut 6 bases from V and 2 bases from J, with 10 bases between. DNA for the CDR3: TGCAGTGCCGTAGCCTTTCAAGAGACCCAGTACTTC. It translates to CSAVAFQETQYF.

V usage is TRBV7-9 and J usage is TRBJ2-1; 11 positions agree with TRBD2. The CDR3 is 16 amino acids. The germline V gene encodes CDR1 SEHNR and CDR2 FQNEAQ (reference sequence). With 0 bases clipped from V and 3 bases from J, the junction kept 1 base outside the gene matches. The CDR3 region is CASSLALAGGYNEQFF. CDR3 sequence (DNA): TGTGCCAGCAGCTTAGCGCTAGCGGGAGGCTACAATGAGCAGTTCTTC.

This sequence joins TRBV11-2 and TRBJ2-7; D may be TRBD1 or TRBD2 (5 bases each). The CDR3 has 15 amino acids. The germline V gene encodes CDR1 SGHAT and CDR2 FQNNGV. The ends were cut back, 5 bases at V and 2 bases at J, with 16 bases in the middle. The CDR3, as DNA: TGTGCCAGCAGCCAGAGGTGGGACGCCCCCTACGAGCAGTACTTC. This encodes CASSQRWDAPYEQYF. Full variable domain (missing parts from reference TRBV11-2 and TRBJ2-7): EAGVAQSPRYKIIEKRQSVAFWCNPISGHATLYWYQQILGQGPKLLIQFQNNGVVDDSQLPKDRFSAERLKGVDSTLKIQPAKLEDSAVYLCASSQRWDAPYEQYFGPGTRLTVT.

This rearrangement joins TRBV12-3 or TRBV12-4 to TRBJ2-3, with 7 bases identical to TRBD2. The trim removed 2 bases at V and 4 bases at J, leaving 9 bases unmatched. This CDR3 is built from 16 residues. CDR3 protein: CASSLSGRAIADTQYF. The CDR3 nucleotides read TGTGCCAGCAGTTTAAGTGGGAGGGCGATCGCAGATACGCAGTATTTT.

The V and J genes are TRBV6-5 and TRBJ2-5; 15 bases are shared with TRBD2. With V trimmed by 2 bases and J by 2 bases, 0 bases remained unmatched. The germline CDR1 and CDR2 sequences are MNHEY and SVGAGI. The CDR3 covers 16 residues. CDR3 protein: CASSYGTSGGQETQYF. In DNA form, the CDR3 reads TGTGCCAGCAGTTACGGGACTAGCGGGGGGCAAGAGACCCAGTACTTC.

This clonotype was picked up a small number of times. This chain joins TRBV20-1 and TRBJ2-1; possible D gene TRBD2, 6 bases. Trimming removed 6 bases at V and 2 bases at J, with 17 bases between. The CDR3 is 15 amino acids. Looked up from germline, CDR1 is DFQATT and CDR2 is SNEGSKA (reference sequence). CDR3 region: CSAPTSSNPYNEQFF. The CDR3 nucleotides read TGCAGTGCGCCAACTAGCTCGAACCCCTACAATGAGCAGTTCTTC.

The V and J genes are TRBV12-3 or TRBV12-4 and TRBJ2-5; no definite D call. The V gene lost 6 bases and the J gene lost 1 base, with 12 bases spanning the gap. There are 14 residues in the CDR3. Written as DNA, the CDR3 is TGTGCCAGCAGGTCGAGAAGGGCCCAAGAGACCCAGTACTTC. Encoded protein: CASRSRRAQETQYF.

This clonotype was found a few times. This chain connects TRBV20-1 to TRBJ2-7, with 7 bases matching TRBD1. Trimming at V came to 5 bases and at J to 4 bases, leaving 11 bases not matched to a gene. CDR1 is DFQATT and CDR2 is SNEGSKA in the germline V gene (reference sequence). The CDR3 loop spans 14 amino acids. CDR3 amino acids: CSAVSTGTTYEQYF. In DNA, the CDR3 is TGCAGTGCTGTCTCGACAGGGACAACTTACGAGCAGTACTTC.

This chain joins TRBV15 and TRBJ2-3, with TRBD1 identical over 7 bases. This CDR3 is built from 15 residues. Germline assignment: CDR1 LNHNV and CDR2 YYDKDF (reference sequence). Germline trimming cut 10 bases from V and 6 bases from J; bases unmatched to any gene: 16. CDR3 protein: CAISLGGLLKDTQYF. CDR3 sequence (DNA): TGTGCCATCTCCCTAGGGGGCCTGCTCAAGGATACGCAGTATTTT.

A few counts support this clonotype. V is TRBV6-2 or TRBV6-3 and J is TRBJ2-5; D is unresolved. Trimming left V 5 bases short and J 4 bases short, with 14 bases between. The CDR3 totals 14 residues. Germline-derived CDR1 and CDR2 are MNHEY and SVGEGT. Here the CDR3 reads CASSRIQRGETQYF. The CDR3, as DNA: TGTGCCAGCAGTCGAATCCAAAGAGGAGAGACCCAGTACTTC.

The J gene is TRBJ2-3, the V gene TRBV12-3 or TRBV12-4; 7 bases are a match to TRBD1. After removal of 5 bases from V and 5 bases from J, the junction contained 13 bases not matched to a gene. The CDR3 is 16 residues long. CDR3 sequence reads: CASSPRTGRGIDTQYF. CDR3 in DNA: TGTGCCAGCAGTCCTAGGACAGGCCGGGGTATAGATACGCAGTATTTT.

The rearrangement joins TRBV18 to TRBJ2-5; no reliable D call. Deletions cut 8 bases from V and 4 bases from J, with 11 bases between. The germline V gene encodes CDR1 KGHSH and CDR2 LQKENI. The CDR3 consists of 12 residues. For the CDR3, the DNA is TGTGCCAGCGCAGAGGACCGAGAGACCCAGTACTTC. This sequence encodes CASAEDRETQYF.

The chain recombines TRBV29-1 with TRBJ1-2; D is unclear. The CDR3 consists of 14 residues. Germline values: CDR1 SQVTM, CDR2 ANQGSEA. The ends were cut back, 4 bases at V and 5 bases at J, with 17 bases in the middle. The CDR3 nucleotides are TGCAGCGTTGGAGTTAGGCATCCCGATTATGGCTACACCTTC. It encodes CSVGVRHPDYGYTF. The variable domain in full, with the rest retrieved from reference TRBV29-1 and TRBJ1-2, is SAVISQKPSRDICQRGTSLTIQCQVDSQVTMMFWYRQQPGQSLTLIATANQGSEATYESGFVIDKFPISRPNLTFSTLTVSNMSPEDSSIYLCSVGVRHPDYGYTFGSGTRLTVV.